This TCR delta chain was found in a study of delta chain sequences of gamma delta T cells listed by TCRdb under 2017. The CDR3, cysteine through phenylalanine, is 18 amino acids long. The only DNA kept is the CDR3, 54 bases in frame from the first base. V lost 0 bases and J lost 1 base, and the count of bases not matched to a germline gene is 7. The CDR1 and CDR2 encoded by the germline V gene are GEAIGNYY and EKD. Preparation of the library involved 5' RACE. Instrument used: Illumina MiSeq. TCRdb called clones anew from the public reads via CATT; matching DNA rows were later pooled. This sample lists fewer than 800 delta-chain clones; 36% were detected once. The ten largest account for about 50% of the sample. Worth noting for this clone: The target of this receptor is not known. TCRdb assigns this DNA the protein of a much larger clone, which departs from its translation at residue 6; this likely reflects a read error, and the protein shown comes from translating the DNA.

The receptor comes from a human donor in good health. The sequence links TRDV2 to TRDJ1, and TRDD3 matches 13 of the central bases. Sequencing was done on a sample of either unsorted cells or a sorted T cell fraction (not recorded which). CDR3 protein: CACDTVTGGYEGTDKLIF. The DNA is TGTGCCTGTGACACCGTTACTGGGGGATACGAGGGCACCGATAAACTCATCTTT.